This passage covers 32 T cell receptor beta chains from one sample sequenced in a study of blood T cell repertoires in COVID-19. TCRdb keeps only in-frame clones here, not all; method: immunoSEQ multiplex PCR. The sample has some 350,000 clones, around 91% seen once. Sequencing was carried out using peripheral blood. Every receptor here comes from a man younger than 35 with active or convalescent COVID-19.

The chain joins TRBV3-1 (or the pseudogene TRBV3-2) to TRBJ2-3, with a weak D call TRBD1 (7 bases). CDR1 and CDR2 (germline): LGHDT, YNNKEL (reference sequence). The CDR3 spans 16 residues. V was pared by 1 base and J by 2 bases, with 13 bases between. CDR3 DNA: TGTGCCAGCAGCCAAGTTTGGAGGGGGCCCACAGATACGCAGTATTTT. It specifies CASSQVWRGPTDTQYF.

V is TRBV5-6 and J is TRBJ1-6; D may be TRBD1 (5 bases). Trimming took off 1 base at V and 10 bases at J, with 6 bases between the two ends. This CDR3 is built from 12 residues. The germline V gene has CDR1 SGHDT and CDR2 YYEEEE. The CDR3 reads CASSLYRSPLHF. The CDR3 DNA sequence: TGTGCCAGCAGCTTGTACAGGTCACCCCTCCACTTT.

The chain employs TRBV7-3 and TRBJ2-2; 12 nucleotides line up with TRBD2. The J segment lost 5 bases and the V segment lost 5 bases, leaving 3 bases of the junction unmatched. CDR1 and CDR2 (germline): SGHTA, FQGTGA. The CDR3 contains 15 residues. CDR3 coding DNA: TGTGCCAGCAGCCGACTAGCGGGGGCGACCGGGGAGCTGTTTTTT. Amino acid sequence: CASSRLAGATGELFF.

This clone showed up just a few times. The chain links TRBV4-3 to TRBJ2-6; the D gene is possibly TRBD1 (6 bases). The germline V gene has CDR1 LGHNA and CDR2 YSLEER. CDR3 length: 16 amino acids. V was trimmed by 2 bases and J by 2 bases, leaving 10 bases between them. The CDR3 nucleotides are TGCGCCAGCAGCCAACATTACAGGGCTGGGGCCAACGTCCTGACTTTC. Translating gives CASSQHYRAGANVLTF.

This chain uses TRBV4-2 with TRBJ2-1, with TRBD2 matching over 12 bases. Unmatched junction bases numbered 6, after V lost 4 bases and J lost 8 bases. The CDR3 is made up of 15 amino acids. Germline CDR1 reads LGHNA; CDR2 reads YNFKEQ. The CDR3 spells CASSPRASGGDEQFF. In nucleotides, the CDR3 is TGTGCCAGCAGCCCTCGGGCTAGCGGGGGGGATGAGCAGTTCTTC.

The chain joins TRBV25-1 to TRBJ1-3; 7 bases fit TRBD1. This CDR3 is 15 amino acids long. Germline V lookup: CDR1 MGHDK, CDR2 SYGVNS. Trimming cost V 3 bases and J 3 bases; bases outside gene matches: 5. The CDR3 sequence is CASSDVQGFGNTIYF. In nucleotides, the CDR3 is TGTGCCAGCAGTGATGTACAGGGGTTTGGAAACACCATATATTTT.

The genes are TRBV6-1 and TRBJ2-2; the D is unclear. This CDR3 has 13 residues. Trimming took 2 bases from V and 5 from J, leaving 6 bases between them. Germline V lookup: CDR1 MNHNS, CDR2 SASEGT. DNA of the CDR3: TGTGCCAGCAGTGAAATTGCGACCGGGGAGCTGTTTTTT. Translating it yields CASSEIATGELFF.

This chain joins TRBV19 and TRBJ1-2; no clear D gene. The V and J ends lost 4 bases and 8 bases respectively, with 14 bases between them. CDR3 length: 13 residues. The germline V gene encodes CDR1 LNHDA and CDR2 SQIVND (reference sequence). The CDR3 is CASSTFKTGGYTF. The CDR3 nucleotides are TGTGCCAGTAGTACGTTCAAAACCGGGGGCTACACCTTC.

The chain joins TRBV3-1 (or the pseudogene TRBV3-2) to TRBJ2-3; tentative D call: TRBD2 (7 bases). Trimming pared 5 bases from V and 2 bases from J, leaving 17 bases between. The germline CDR1 and CDR2 sequences are LGHDT and YNNKEL (reference sequence). The CDR3 covers 16 residues. CDR3 amino acids: CASSRGGGSFTDTQYF. CDR3 DNA: TGTGCCAGCAGCAGAGGGGGGGGCTCCTTCACAGATACGCAGTATTTT.

The genes are TRBV2 and TRBJ1-3, with D perhaps TRBD1 (6 bases). Germline V gene sequence: CDR1 SNHLY, CDR2 FYNNEI. CDR3 size: 15 residues. The V and J ends lost 1 base and 12 bases respectively, with 19 bases between them. For the CDR3, the DNA is TGTGCCAGCAGTGAAGTAAGGTGGGACACTTCAATCATATATTTT. Amino acid sequence: CASSEVRWDTSIIYF. Variable domain in full (rest from reference TRBV2 and TRBJ1-3): EPEVTQTPSHQVTQMGQEVILRCVPISNHLYFYWYRQILGQKVEFLVSFYNNEISEKSEIFDDQFSVERPDGSNFTLKIRSTKLEDSAMYFCASSEVRWDTSIIYFGEGSWLTVV.

A word on this clone: The identical CDR3 is also encoded by other nucleotide sequences in the sample. DNA for the CDR3: TGTGCCAGTAGCCCACAGGGGTCTCAGCCCCAGCATTTT. Protein product: CASSPQGSQPQHF. This chain links TRBV19 with TRBJ1-5, with 7 bases lining up with TRBD1. Germline V gene data show CDR1 as LNHDA and CDR2 as SQIVND (reference sequence). With 6 bases clipped from V and 6 bases from J, the junction kept 5 bases outside the gene matches. This CDR3 region has 13 residues.

The chain combines TRBV28 with TRBJ1-4, with 7 bases lining up with TRBD1. V dropped 4 bases and J dropped 4; count of bases not matched to a gene: 3. The CDR3 is 14 residues long. Germline loops: CDR1 MDHEN, CDR2 SYDVKM. CDR3 protein: CASSSDRLNEKLFF. CDR3 bases: TGTGCCAGCAGTTCGGACAGGCTTAATGAAAAACTGTTTTTT.

The chain links TRBV5-1 to TRBJ1-2, with TRBD1 matching over 9 bases. In germline, CDR1 is SGHRS, CDR2 YFSETQ. The CDR3 runs 14 residues. V lost 3 bases to trimming and J lost 4 bases; unmatched junction nucleotides: 4. The CDR3 DNA reads as TGCGCCAGCAGCTGGGGACAGGGAGGCTATGGCTACACCTTC. The encoded protein is CASSWGQGGYGYTF.

The V call is TRBV9, the J call TRBJ2-5; D may be TRBD1 (6 bases). This CDR3 is 14 amino acids long. Trimming removed 0 bases from V and 6 bases from J, with 12 bases in between. From germline, CDR1 is SGDLS and CDR2 YYNGEE. The DNA for the CDR3 is TGTGCCAGCAGCGTAGACCAGGGGTCGAAGACCCAGTACTTC. Encoded protein: CASSVDQGSKTQYF.

V and J are TRBV28 and TRBJ2-7; TRBD1 matches at 9 bases. V lost 8 bases to trimming and J lost 2 bases; unmatched junction nucleotides: 7. The CDR3 extends over 14 amino acids. Germline-derived CDR1 and CDR2 are MDHEN and SYDVKM. The CDR3 loop is CASCYRGLTYEQYF. The CDR3 nucleotides read TGTGCCAGCTGTTACAGGGGGCTAACCTACGAGCAGTACTTC. Variable domain in full (rest from reference TRBV28 and TRBJ2-7): DVKVTQSSRYLVKRTGEKVFLECVQDMDHENMFWYRQDPGLGLRLIYFSYDVKMKEKGDIPEGYSVSREKKERFSLILESASTNQTSMYLCASCYRGLTYEQYFGPGTRLTVT.

The chain employs TRBV9 and TRBJ1-1; no clear D gene. Germline loops: CDR1 SGDLS, CDR2 YYNGEE. V lost 3 bases and J lost 0, with 12 bases in between. The CDR3 spans 15 residues. For the CDR3, the DNA is TGTGCCAGCAGCGCGGAGGGAGGGCTGAACACTGAAGCTTTCTTT. Its translation: CASSAEGGLNTEAFF.

This sequence joins TRBV2 and TRBJ1-5; D unclear. CDR1 and CDR2 from the germline V gene are SNHLY and FYNNEI. The V end lost 5 bases, the J end lost 3 bases, and 8 bases lay between the germline ends. The CDR3 loop spans 13 amino acids. The CDR3 nucleotides read TGTGCCAGCAGTATCGCGATCAATCAGCCCCAGCATTTT. Amino acids: CASSIAINQPQHF.

About this clone itself: At the DNA level, this CDR3 is encoded by other sequences in the same sample as well. The chain has TRBV18 and TRBJ1-1, with unresolved D. The V gene lost 6 bases and the J gene lost 1 base, with 6 bases spanning the gap. This CDR3 spans 12 amino acids. Germline-derived CDR1 and CDR2 are KGHSH and LQKENI. In DNA form, the CDR3 reads TGTGCCAGCTCCCCCCAGAACACTGAAGCTTTCTTT. Translating gives CASSPQNTEAFF.

This chain joins TRBV4-2 and TRBJ2-2, with 10 bases identical to TRBD1. Germline V CDR1 and CDR2: LGHNA, YNFKEQ. The CDR3 spans 15 residues. With V trimmed by 5 bases and J by 5 bases, 5 bases remained unmatched. The CDR3 sequence: CASSTGTGETGELFF. The CDR3 coding sequence is TGTGCCAGCAGCACGGGGACAGGGGAAACCGGGGAGCTGTTTTTT.

This clone was detected only a few times. The genes are TRBV29-1 and TRBJ2-1; D possibly corresponds to TRBD1 (6 bases). The CDR3 contains 14 residues. Germline V CDR1 and CDR2: SQVTM, ANQGSEA. V was clipped by 7 bases and J by 8 bases, with 21 bases between them. The CDR3 DNA is TGCAGCGGAAGACGTGGGGTTGGGGGCGATGAGCAGTTCTTC. Protein product: CSGRRGVGGDEQFF.

The J gene is TRBJ1-2, the V gene TRBV7-8; D is uncertain. V lost 1 base to trimming and J lost 4 bases, with 7 bases between them. The CDR3 loop spans 13 amino acids. Germline-derived CDR1 and CDR2 are SGHVS and FQNEAQ. The CDR3 spells CASSLENFYGYTF. The CDR3 DNA reads as TGTGCCAGCAGCTTAGAAAACTTCTATGGCTACACCTTC.

V usage is TRBV7-3 and J usage is TRBJ2-3; 8 nucleotides line up with TRBD1. The V and J ends lost 3 bases and 4 bases, in that order; junction bases with no gene match: 6. The germline V gene encodes CDR1 SGHTA and CDR2 FQGTGA. The CDR3 is 15 residues long. CDR3 sequence (DNA): TGTGCCAGCAGCTTGACAGGGGTAGGCCCAGATACGCAGTATTTT. It codes for CASSLTGVGPDTQYF.

J is TRBJ1-6 and V is TRBV9; D possibly corresponds to TRBD1 (6 bases). Trimming cost V 4 bases and J 9 bases, with 20 bases left between them. The germline gives CDR1 SGDLS, CDR2 YYNGEE. The CDR3 length is 16 residues. The CDR3 is CASSSRGEGGLSPLHF. CDR3 DNA sequence: TGTGCCAGCAGCTCCAGGGGTGAGGGGGGGCTTTCACCCCTCCACTTT.

This chain connects TRBV28 to TRBJ2-7; 9 bases agree with TRBD1. The CDR3 is made up of 15 amino acids. CDR1 is MDHEN and CDR2 is SYDVKM in the germline V gene. Trimming took 5 bases from V and 3 from J; bases not matched to a gene: 8. The CDR3 DNA reads as TGTGCCAGCAGTGGAGGGGGACAGGGAGACTACGAGCAGTACTTC. It is translated as CASSGGGQGDYEQYF.

The V call is TRBV7-3, the J call TRBJ2-1; TRBD2 matches at 11 bases. The CDR3 is 16 residues long. Germline V gives CDR1 SGHTA, CDR2 FQGTGA. V was clipped by 4 bases and J by 5 bases; unmatched bases: 7. In DNA, the CDR3 is TGTGCCAGCAGCTCATCACTAGCGGGGGTACACAATGAGCAGTTCTTC. Translation: CASSSSLAGVHNEQFF.

The chain uses TRBV28 and TRBJ2-2; D is perhaps TRBD1 (6 bases). V lost 10 bases, J lost 5 bases, and 11 bases lay in between. Per the germline V gene, CDR1 is MDHEN and CDR2 is SYDVKM. CDR3 length: 12 residues. In DNA form, the CDR3 reads TGTGCCAACAAGGGGGATACCGGGGAGCTGTTTTTT. This sequence encodes CANKGDTGELFF. Looking up the rest from reference TRBV28 and TRBJ2-2 gives the full variable domain: DVKVTQSSRYLVKRTGEKVFLECVQDMDHENMFWYRQDPGLGLRLIYFSYDVKMKEKGDIPEGYSVSREKKERFSLILESASTNQTSMYLCANKGDTGELFFGEGSRLTVL.

The chain carries TRBV3-1 (or the pseudogene TRBV3-2) and TRBJ1-1, with a possible D match to TRBD1 (6 bases). This CDR3 is 12 amino acids long. The germline V and J ends were trimmed by 1 base and 11 bases, with 11 bases remaining between them. Germline lookup yields CDR1 LGHDT and CDR2 YNNKEL (reference sequence). The CDR3 loop reads CASSQVKQGAFF. CDR3 bases: TGTGCCAGCAGCCAAGTTAAACAGGGCGCTTTCTTT.

A single count supports this clone. The gene calls are TRBV29-1 and TRBJ1-1; 7 nucleotides agree with TRBD1. Germline V gene lookup returns CDR1 SQVTM and CDR2 ANQGSEA. The CDR3 sequence is 13 residues long. V was clipped by 6 bases and J by 2 bases; unmatched bases: 6. In DNA, the CDR3 is TGCAGCGTCGGACAGGTATTTAACACTGAAGCTTTCTTT. It is translated as CSVGQVFNTEAFF.

The chain recombines TRBV19 with TRBJ2-5; TRBD2 aligns across 12 bases. V gave up 4 bases and J gave up 2 bases; unmatched junction bases: 11. The CDR3 is 18 amino acids. The germline gives CDR1 LNHDA, CDR2 SQIVND (reference sequence). The CDR3 reads CASSTSSGRAWGQETQYF. The CDR3, as DNA: TGTGCCAGTAGTACCTCTAGCGGGAGGGCCTGGGGGCAAGAGACCCAGTACTTC.

CDR3 DNA: TGTGCCACCAGTGACCGCGATGACGAGCAGTACTTC. This encodes CATSDRDDEQYF. The chain links TRBV24-1 to TRBJ2-7, with D uncertain. CDR3 length equals 12 residues. Trimming took off 4 bases at V and 5 bases at J, with 8 bases between the two ends. Per the germline V gene, CDR1 is KGHDR and CDR2 is SFDVKD.

The chain is built from TRBV7-2 and TRBJ1-3, with 8 bases aligning to TRBD1. This CDR3 has 13 amino acids. Germline-derived CDR1 and CDR2 are SGHTA and FQGNSA. V was pared by 5 bases and J by 9 bases, with 6 bases of the junction left unmatched. The CDR3: CASSQDRVGTIYF. CDR3 DNA sequence: TGTGCCAGCAGCCAGGACAGGGTCGGCACCATATATTTT.

This chain joins TRBV4-2 and TRBJ2-6; tentatively, D is TRBD1 (6 bases). This CDR3 contains 17 residues. Looked up from germline, CDR1 is LGHNA and CDR2 is YNFKEQ. The ends were cut back, 1 base at V and 0 bases at J, with 10 bases in the middle. The CDR3 DNA reads TGTGCCAGCAGCCAAGGGCAGGGGAGCTCTGGGGCCAACGTCCTGACTTTC. Residues: CASSQGQGSSGANVLTF.